This T cell receptor beta chain derives from a study of OX40 agonist ivuxolimab in advanced cancers. The study, taken as a whole, reports: The mean number of expanded clones was higher in CD8+ T cells than in CD4+.

On this clone itself: What it binds is not known.

This CDR3 contains 13 residues. With 2 bases removed from V and 5 bases from J, the gap between germline ends came to 9 bases. Germline-derived CDR1 and CDR2 are LGHNA and YSLEER. Clones were read by immunoSEQ multiplex PCR, and TCRdb kept only the in-frame ones, dropping some. The sample lists about 67,000 clones, over 75% occurring once. Sequenced material: CD4+ or CD8+ T cells sorted from blood, taken in a trial of the OX40 agonist ivuxolimab. The chain couples TRBV4-3 to TRBJ1-1, with a weak D call TRBD1 (5 bases). This receptor was obtained from an adult with an advanced solid tumor such as melanoma, head and neck, liver or kidney cancer. CDR3 DNA sequence: TGCGCCAGCAGCCAACAGGGAGAAACTGAAGCTTTCTTT. It is translated as CASSQQGETEAFF.